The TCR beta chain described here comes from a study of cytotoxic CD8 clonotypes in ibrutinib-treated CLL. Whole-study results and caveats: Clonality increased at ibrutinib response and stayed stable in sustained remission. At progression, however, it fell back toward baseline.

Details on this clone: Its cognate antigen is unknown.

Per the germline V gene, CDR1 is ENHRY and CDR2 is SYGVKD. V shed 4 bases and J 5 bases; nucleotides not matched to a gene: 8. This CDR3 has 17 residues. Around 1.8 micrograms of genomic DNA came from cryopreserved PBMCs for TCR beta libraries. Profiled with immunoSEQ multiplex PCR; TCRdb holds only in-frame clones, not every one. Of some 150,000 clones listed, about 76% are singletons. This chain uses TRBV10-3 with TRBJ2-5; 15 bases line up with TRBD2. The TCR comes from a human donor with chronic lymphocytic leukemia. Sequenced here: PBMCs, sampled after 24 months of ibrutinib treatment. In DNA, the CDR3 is TGTGCCATCAGTGTCGGGACTAGCGGGAGGATGGGGGAGACCCAGTACTTC. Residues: CAISVGTSGRMGETQYF.